A single sample gave rise to the 28 T cell receptor beta chains below, sequenced in a study of radiotherapy plus CTLA-4 blockade in lung cancer. Libraries were prepared by immunoSEQ multiplex PCR; TCRdb keeps only in-frame clonotypes and omits some of them. The sample yields more than 65,000 clones, roughly four fifths seen once. Sample: peripheral blood, taken from a patient treated with radiotherapy plus ipilimumab. The source is a human donor with non-small cell lung cancer who had stable disease on radiotherapy plus ipilimumab.

This clone was counted between two and nine times. The chain links TRBV5-4 to TRBJ1-1, with 7 bases that match TRBD1. J lost 5 bases, V lost 0 bases, and 7 bases had no gene match. Germline V gene data show CDR1 as SGHNT and CDR2 as YYREEE (reference sequence). The CDR3 sequence is 15 residues long. CDR3 sequence (DNA): TGTGCCAGCAGCTTGGTGGAGGGGGCGGGGACTGAAGCTTTCTTT. Amino acids: CASSLVEGAGTEAFF.

Only one count was recorded for this clone. The J gene is TRBJ2-7, the V gene TRBV5-1; D call uncertain. This CDR3 contains 14 residues. Germline V lookup: CDR1 SGHRS, CDR2 YFSETQ. V dropped 1 base and J dropped 1 base, with 9 bases sitting between them. CDR3 nucleotides: TGCGCCAGCAGCTTGTCAGTCCCTTCCTACGAGCAGTACTTC. Translating gives CASSLSVPSYEQYF.

The CDR3: CASSQGQGGSPLHF. CDR3 nucleotide sequence: TGTGCCAGCAGCCAAGGGCAGGGGGGTTCACCCCTCCACTTT. The chain combines TRBV14 with TRBJ1-6; 7 bases fit TRBD1. Germline CDR1 reads SGHDN; CDR2 reads FVKESK. The CDR3 is made up of 14 amino acids. The junction had 3 bases not matched to a gene; V was cut back by 1 base and J by 9 bases.

This clone came up a few times. The CDR3 reads CASSSQGSGQPQHF. Written as DNA, the CDR3 is TGTGCCAGCAGTTCTCAGGGTTCGGGACAGCCCCAGCATTTT. The gene calls are TRBV2 and TRBJ1-5; TRBD1 is a possible D gene (5 bases). V was pared by 5 bases and J by 7 bases, with 15 bases between. This CDR3 has 14 amino acids. From germline, CDR1 is SNHLY and CDR2 FYNNEI.

This clone was observed a handful of times. J is TRBJ2-7 and V is TRBV9; the D call may be TRBD1 or TRBD2 (5 bases each). Germline values: CDR1 SGDLS, CDR2 YYNGEE. The V and J ends lost 0 bases and 3 bases respectively, with 10 bases between them. The CDR3 has 14 amino acids. The chain's CDR3 is CASSVGGAGYEQYF. The CDR3 DNA sequence: TGTGCCAGCAGCGTAGGAGGGGCCGGCTACGAGCAGTACTTC.

The chain recombines TRBV30 with TRBJ2-7, with D possibly TRBD2 on 6 matching bases. The germline V and J ends were trimmed by 3 bases and 5 bases, with 14 bases remaining between them. Per germline, CDR1 GTSNPN and CDR2 SVGIG (reference sequence). This CDR3 comprises 13 residues. DNA for the CDR3: TGTGCCTGGAGCAGGAGGGGTGTCCACGAGCAGTACTTC. Its protein product is CAWSRRGVHEQYF.

The V and J genes are TRBV2 and TRBJ1-2; possibly TRBD1 for D (5 bases). The CDR3 has 13 residues. Germline V gives CDR1 SNHLY, CDR2 FYNNEI. Trimming left V 3 bases short and J 7 bases short, with 12 bases between. DNA for the CDR3: TGTGCCAGCAGTGATGGCCAGGGCTTTGGCTACACCTTC. It translates to CASSDGQGFGYTF.

This clone has just one count. This sequence joins TRBV6-4 and TRBJ1-1; possible D gene TRBD1, 5 bases. V lost 6 bases and J lost 0, with 8 bases in between. The CDR3 is made up of 13 amino acids. Germline CDR1 MRHNA, CDR2 SNTAGT. CDR3 amino acids: CASRRQLNTEAFF. CDR3 sequence (DNA): TGTGCCAGCAGAAGACAGCTGAACACTGAAGCTTTCTTT.

V usage is TRBV10-2 and J usage is TRBJ2-5, with 8 nucleotides matching TRBD2. Germline CDR1 reads WSHSY; CDR2 reads SAAADI. V lost 3 bases to trimming and J lost 1 base; unmatched junction nucleotides: 10. The CDR3 contains 17 residues. The CDR3 protein is CASSDRTRGLVQETQYF. The CDR3 DNA reads as TGCGCCAGCAGTGACCGTACCCGGGGACTAGTCCAAGAGACCCAGTACTTC.

The chain recombines TRBV18 with TRBJ1-1; TRBD1 might be the D (6 bases). The CDR3 is made up of 14 amino acids. Trimming pared 3 bases from V and 1 base from J, leaving 9 bases between. Germline CDR1 KGHSH, CDR2 LQKENI. CDR3: CASSPNRENTEAFF. CDR3 DNA sequence: TGTGCCAGCTCACCTAACAGGGAGAACACTGAAGCTTTCTTT.

This chain connects TRBV2 to TRBJ2-5; no reliable D call. The V and J ends lost 1 base and 2 bases respectively, with 8 bases between them. Germline V gene data show CDR1 as SNHLY and CDR2 as FYNNEI. The CDR3 runs to 14 residues. The CDR3 is CASSEVGRQETQYF. CDR3 bases: TGTGCCAGCAGTGAAGTAGGCAGGCAAGAGACCCAGTACTTC.

The chain recombines TRBV28 with TRBJ2-3, with TRBD1 identical over 7 bases. Germline V CDR1 and CDR2: MDHEN, SYDVKM. This CDR3 is 18 amino acids long. The trim removed 7 bases at V and 0 bases at J, leaving 16 bases unmatched. The CDR3 DNA follows: TGTGCCAGCACCGAAAGGGGACAGTCACAAACTAGCACAGATACGCAGTATTTT. Its protein product is CASTERGQSQTSTDTQYF.

This chain connects TRBV7-6 to TRBJ2-3, with D perhaps TRBD1 (6 bases). CDR1 is SGHVS and CDR2 is FNYEAQ in the germline V gene. CDR3 length equals 15 residues. Trimming removed 3 bases from V and 7 bases from J, with 17 bases in between. In DNA, the CDR3 is TGTGCCAGCAGCTTCGGGAAGGGGGTTGTAAATACGCAGTATTTT. Translating gives CASSFGKGVVNTQYF.

The chain carries TRBV29-1 and TRBJ2-7; 7 bases align to TRBD2. The CDR3 consists of 12 residues. Trimming at V came to 4 bases and at J to 6 bases, leaving 6 bases not matched to a gene. CDR1 and CDR2 (germline): SQVTM, ANQGSEA. CDR3 coding DNA: TGCAGCGTTGGACATCCGGGGGGCGAGCAGTACTTC. It codes for CSVGHPGGEQYF.

The count of this clone is one. The chain joins TRBV11-2 to TRBJ2-7; no definite D call. The CDR3 totals 15 residues. V was pared by 7 bases and J by 1 base, with 17 bases between. The germline V gene has CDR1 SGHAT and CDR2 FQNNGV. The CDR3 region has the DNA TGTGCCAGCACCCCGAACCCTGTCCCTTCCTACGAGCAGTACTTC. Its protein product is CASTPNPVPSYEQYF.

This clone has just one count. The J gene is TRBJ1-5, the V gene TRBV28; D gene ambiguous. V lost 3 bases to trimming and J lost 3 bases, with 12 bases between them. The CDR3 is 15 residues long. Germline-derived CDR1 and CDR2 are MDHEN and SYDVKM. The CDR3 region is CASSLNGPLNQPQHF. CDR3 nucleotides: TGTGCCAGCAGTTTGAACGGTCCCCTCAATCAGCCCCAGCATTTT.

The rearrangement joins TRBV29-1 to TRBJ1-5; D possibly corresponds to TRBD1 (6 bases). The CDR3 totals 13 residues. The ends were cut back, 6 bases at V and 0 bases at J, with 9 bases in the middle. The germline gives CDR1 SQVTM, CDR2 ANQGSEA. The DNA of the CDR3 is TGCAGCGTAGCAGGGGATAGCAATCAGCCCCAGCATTTT. Residues: CSVAGDSNQPQHF.

On this clone: The germline gene is not matched at one end of the junction; a read error may be the cause. V usage is TRBV25-1 and J usage is TRBJ2-1; TRBD1 agrees at 8 bases. The CDR3 length is 12 residues. Per the germline V gene, CDR1 is MGHDK and CDR2 is SYGVNS. CDR3 nucleotides: TGTGCCAGCAGTGAAATTCGGACAGGGACCATCTTC. Translating it yields CASSEIRTGTIF.

On this clone itself: At one boundary the junction diverges from the germline segment, which might be a read error. The chain employs TRBV7-3 and TRBJ2-2; TRBD2 matches at 7 bases. This CDR3 is built from 17 residues. Germline CDR1 reads SGHTA; CDR2 reads FQGTGA. The CDR3 DNA sequence: TGTGCCAGCAGTTTAAGAGCGGGGTCGTCGAACACCGGGGAGCTGTTTTTT. Translated, it gives CASSLRAGSSNTGELFF.

This chain links TRBV5-1 with TRBJ2-5; TRBD2 matches 16 bases. The CDR3 length is 16 residues. The germline V gene encodes CDR1 SGHRS and CDR2 YFSETQ. V lost 6 bases and J lost 5; bases outside the gene matches: 7. Written as DNA, the CDR3 is TGCGCCAGCACCCTGGGACTAGCGGGAGGGGCGGAGACCCAGTACTTC. Translating it yields CASTLGLAGGAETQYF.

The chain combines TRBV5-1 with TRBJ2-1, with TRBD2 as a possible D gene (7 bases). CDR3 length: 15 residues. The V gene lost 6 bases and the J gene lost 1 base, with 14 bases spanning the gap. CDR1 is SGHRS, CDR2 YFSETQ, per germline. The CDR3 coding sequence is TGCGCCAGCACCCTGGGAGGGGGGTCCTACAATGAGCAGTTCTTC. Amino acid sequence: CASTLGGGSYNEQFF.

As to this clone: An end of the junction differs from the germline gene, which may be a read error. The chain carries TRBV5-6 and TRBJ2-5; D possibly corresponds to TRBD2 (7 bases). This CDR3 is built from 13 residues. Germline loops: CDR1 SGHDT, CDR2 YYEEEE. DNA for the CDR3: TGTGCCAGCAGGTTGGGAGGGGGTGAGACCCAGTACTTC. It yields the protein CASRLGGGETQYF.

The V call is TRBV30, the J call TRBJ2-3; 8 bases match TRBD2. The CDR3 is made up of 11 amino acids. In germline, CDR1 is GTSNPN, CDR2 SVGIG (reference sequence). Losses at the gene ends were 6 bases for V and 5 bases for J; bases not matched to a gene: 1. The CDR3 spells CACLAGDTQYF. CDR3 in DNA: TGTGCCTGTCTAGCGGGAGATACGCAGTATTTT.

The CDR3: CASSPGTSGSHSYNEQFF. The CDR3 region has the DNA TGTGCCAGCAGCCCAGGGACTAGCGGGAGTCACTCCTACAATGAGCAGTTCTTC. The V call is TRBV7-9, the J call TRBJ2-1; the match to TRBD2 covers 14 bases. CDR3 length: 18 residues. CDR1 is SEHNR, CDR2 FQNEAQ, per germline (reference sequence). V gave up 5 bases and J gave up 0 bases; unmatched junction bases: 6.

The gene calls are TRBV6-5 and TRBJ1-6; no firm D call. With 4 bases removed from V and 12 bases from J, the gap between germline ends came to 13 bases. The CDR3 is 13 amino acids. Germline values: CDR1 MNHEY, CDR2 SVGAGI. CDR3 protein: CASSSNSVGPLHF. The CDR3 DNA reads as TGTGCCAGCAGTTCCAACTCGGTGGGACCCCTCCACTTT.

The chain has TRBV13 and TRBJ2-5; 11 bases align to TRBD2. The tail of the sequence fits TRBJ2-7 better, so the J call may be wrong. Per the germline V gene, CDR1 is PRHDT and CDR2 is FYEKMQ (reference sequence). CDR3 size: 15 residues. The CDR3 loop reads CASSSTSGDSYEQYF. CDR3 coding DNA: TGTGCCAGCAGCTCGACTAGCGGGGACTCCTACGAGCAGTACTTC.

The chain has TRBV11-2 and TRBJ1-2; D is undetermined. The CDR3 is 14 amino acids. In germline, CDR1 is SGHAT, CDR2 FQNNGV. Between the trimmed V and J ends, which lost 0 bases and 8 bases, there was a span of 13 bases. CDR3 region: CASSLDPFPGGYTF. CDR3 DNA: TGTGCCAGCAGCTTAGACCCCTTTCCGGGCGGCTACACCTTC.

J is TRBJ2-7 and V is TRBV4-2; D call uncertain. V lost 0 bases and J lost 3, with 18 bases in between. Germline V gives CDR1 LGHNA, CDR2 YNFKEQ. This CDR3 is 17 amino acids long. The chain's CDR3 is CASSQDGDRPLYYEQYF. The DNA for the CDR3 is TGTGCCAGCAGCCAAGATGGGGATAGACCCCTTTACTACGAGCAGTACTTC.